The rows below give T cell receptor beta chains drawn from one sample of a study of T cell responses to AZD1222 COVID-19 vaccine. TCRdb's table, derived via immunoSEQ multiplex PCR, lists solely in-frame clones and lacks some. The sample holds about 210,000 clones, about 95% seen once. The source was peripheral blood, collected 28 days after the second dose of the MenACWY control vaccine. The receptors were sampled from an adult who received the MenACWY meningococcal vaccine as a control. Each CDR3 is given with its conserved first and last residue. The D gene is left open where the match is weak. Clone size is not always given. Where it is, it says once, few, many or a class for expanded clones.

TRBV19	TRBJ1-2	-	-	13	TGTGCCAGTAGCCGACAGGATAACTATGGCTACACCTTC	CASSRQDNYGYTF
TRBV7-8	TRBJ2-5	-	-	14	TGTGCCAGCAGCTTAGCGGGGGGGCCTCAGACCCAGTACTTC	CASSLAGGPQTQYF
TRBV2	TRBJ2-5	TRBD2	-	14	TGTGCCAGCACCTCGGGCGGGGGGGGAGAGACCCAGTACTTC	CASTSGGGGETQYF
TRBV3-1/TRBV3-2	TRBJ2-7	-	-	13	TGTGCCAGCAGCCAAAAAATGGGGCCCGAGCAGTACTTC	CASSQKMGPEQYF
TRBV12-3/TRBV12-4	TRBJ1-1	-	-	11	TGTGCCAGCTCGGAGCGGGGTTCAACTTTCTTT	CASSERGSTFF
TRBV5-1	TRBJ1-3	TRBD1	-	16	TGCGCCAGCAGCTCGAGACAGGGGAGCTCTGGAAACACCATATATTTT	CASSSRQGSSGNTIYF
TRBV9	TRBJ2-2	-	-	14	TGTGCCAGCAGGGACCAGGGGTCCACCGGGGAGCTGTTTTTT	CASRDQGSTGELFF
TRBV29-1	TRBJ2-3	-	-	12	TGCAGCGTTGGTTCTAGCACAGATACGCAGTATTTT	CSVGSSTDTQYF
TRBV24-1	TRBJ1-2	-	-	16	TGTGCCACCAGTGATTCCCCCTGGGTCTCTAACTATGGCTACACCTTC	CATSDSPWVSNYGYTF
TRBV5-8	TRBJ1-6	TRBD1	-	18	TGTGCCAGCAGCCCGGGACAGGGGAACCAGCCGAGAGGTTCACCCCTCCACTTT	CASSPGQGNQPRGSPLHF
TRBV21-1	TRBJ2-3	-	-	16	TGTGCCAGCAGCAAAAGGAGCGGGGGGTACACAGATACGCAGTATTTT	CASSKRSGGYTDTQYF
TRBV7-9	TRBJ2-7	-	-	14	TGTGCCAGCAGCTTAGAGGGCCGATCCTACGAGCAGTACTTC	CASSLEGRSYEQYF
TRBV18	TRBJ2-7	TRBD2	-	14	TGTGCCAGCTCGCTAGCGGGGGTCTCCTACGAGCAGTACTTC	CASSLAGVSYEQYF
TRBV12-3/TRBV12-4	TRBJ2-7	-	-	11	TGTGCCAGCAGTTTAGGGCTCGAGCAGTACTTC	CASSLGLEQYF
TRBV19	TRBJ2-4	TRBD1	-	16	TGTGCCAGTAGTGACCTACAGGGGTTGTCCAAAAACATTCAGTACTTC	CASSDLQGLSKNIQYF
TRBV5-4	TRBJ2-7	-	-	14	TGTGCCAGCAGCGCAGGGCTGAGCTCCTACGAGCAGTACTTC	CASSAGLSSYEQYF
TRBV24-1	TRBJ2-2	-	-	14	TGTGCCACCAGTGATTTCACAGAAACCGGGGAGCTGTTTTTT	CATSDFTETGELFF
TRBV2	TRBJ2-2	-	-	14	TGTGCCAGCAGTGAAACCGGAGGCACCGGGGAGCTGTTTTTT	CASSETGGTGELFF
TRBV28	TRBJ1-2	-	once	13	TGTGCCAGCAGTATGAGCGGGTTTTGGGGCTACACCTTC	CASSMSGFWGYTF
TRBV28	TRBJ2-1	TRBD2	-	17	TGTGCCAGCAGTTTAGGGACTAGCGGGAGTTGGGGGAATGAGCAGTTCTTC	CASSLGTSGSWGNEQFF
TRBV4-2	TRBJ2-2	-	-	15	TGTGCCAGCAGCCAAGGAGGGCTAGGGACCGGGGAGCTGTTTTTT	CASSQGGLGTGELFF
TRBV4-1	TRBJ1-4	TRBD1	-	15	TGCGCCAGCAGCCAAGACACAGGGGGTAATGAAAAACTGTTTTTT	CASSQDTGGNEKLFF
TRBV27	TRBJ1-4	TRBD1	-	14	TGTGCCAGCAGTTTGGTCGCAGGGGGTGAAAAACTGTTTTTT	CASSLVAGGEKLFF
TRBV24-1	TRBJ2-5	-	-	15	TGTGCCACCAGTGATTTGTCCGGGTTGGGAGAGACCCAGTACTTC	CATSDLSGLGETQYF
TRBV27	TRBJ2-3	TRBD1	-	17	TGTGCCAGCAGTATGACCGGGACAGCTTACAGCACAGATACGCAGTATTTT	CASSMTGTAYSTDTQYF
TRBV19	TRBJ1-5	-	-	14	TGTGCCACTCAGGAGGCCTGGAATGATCAGCCCCAGCATTTT	CATQEAWNDQPQHF
TRBV12-3/TRBV12-4	TRBJ1-1	-	-	13	TGTGCCAGCGTTGGTAAGGGGGGCACTGAAGCTTTCTTT	CASVGKGGTEAFF
TRBV12-3/TRBV12-4	TRBJ1-5	-	-	12	TGTGCCAGCAGTCAGGGTACCCAGCCCCAGCATTTT	CASSQGTQPQHF
TRBV15	TRBJ2-7	TRBD1	-	16	TGTGCCACCAGCAGTACAAACGCGGACAGGGGAGACGAGCAGTACTTC	CATSSTNADRGDEQYF